This T cell receptor (beta chain) was documented in a study of identical twins. This clonotype was observed once. Via MiXCR, TCRdb re-called the 5' RACE reads, giving one row per CDR3 protein. The sample carries 1,800,000 or so distinct CDR3 sequences, less than 40% recorded once. This receptor was obtained from a newborn girl in good health. Sample: cord blood.

Written as DNA, the CDR3 is TGTGCCATCAGTGAGTTGAATAGCGGGGGGCTTTCTGTATCCGAGCAGTACTTC. This translates into CAISELNSGGLSVSEQYF. The chain has TRBV10-3 and TRBJ2-7; 10 bases line up with TRBD2. The CDR3 length is 18 residues. Trimming removed 1 base from V and 6 bases from J; junction bases left unmatched: 15. CDR1 and CDR2 (germline): ENHRY, SYGVKD.